This T cell receptor (beta chain) was identified during a study of blood T cell repertoires in COVID-19. About the research overall: Both acute and convalescent COVID-19 samples were obtained from the United States, Italy and Spain. From T cells, B-cell-depleted T cells, or PBMCs came the material, which was cDNA or gDNA.

Germline trimming cut 7 bases from V and 5 bases from J; bases unmatched to any gene: 6. The CDR3 is 13 amino acids. The germline gives CDR1 MNHEY, CDR2 SVGAGI. Authors' data handling: Amplifying reference gene primers gave estimates of nucleated cell counts. Sequenced by immunoSEQ multiplex PCR; TCRdb stores in-frame clones only, minus some. V, J and clone size reflect that table, while D and trimming were determined from the DNA. The repertoire holds about 220,000 clones, with about three quarters as singletons. The sample consisted of peripheral blood. The TCR sequence derives from a woman in her 70s with acute or convalescent COVID-19. The chain recombines TRBV6-5 with TRBJ2-7; TRBD1 aligns across 9 bases. The CDR3 region has the DNA TGTGCCAGCACAGGACAGGGGCCGAACGAGCAGTACTTC. This gives the protein CASTGQGPNEQYF.